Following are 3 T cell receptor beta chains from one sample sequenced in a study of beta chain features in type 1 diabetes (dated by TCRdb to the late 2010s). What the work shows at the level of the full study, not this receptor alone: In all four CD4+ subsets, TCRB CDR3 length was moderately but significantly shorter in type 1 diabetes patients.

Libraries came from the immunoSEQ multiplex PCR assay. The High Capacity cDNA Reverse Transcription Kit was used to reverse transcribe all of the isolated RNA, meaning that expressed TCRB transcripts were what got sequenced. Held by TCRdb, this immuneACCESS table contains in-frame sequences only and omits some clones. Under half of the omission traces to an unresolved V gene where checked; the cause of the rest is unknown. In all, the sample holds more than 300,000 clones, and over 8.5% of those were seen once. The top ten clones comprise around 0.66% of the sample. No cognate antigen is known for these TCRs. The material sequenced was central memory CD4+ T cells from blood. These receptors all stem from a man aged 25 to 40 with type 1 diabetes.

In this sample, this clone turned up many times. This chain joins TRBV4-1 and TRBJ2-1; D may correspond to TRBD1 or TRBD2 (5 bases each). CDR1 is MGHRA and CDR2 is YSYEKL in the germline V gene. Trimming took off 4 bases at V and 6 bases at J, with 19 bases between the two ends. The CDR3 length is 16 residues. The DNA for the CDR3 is TGCGCCAGCAGCCCTCCTATTCCCGGGGCCCGCAATGAGCAGTTCTTC. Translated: CASSPPIPGARNEQFF.

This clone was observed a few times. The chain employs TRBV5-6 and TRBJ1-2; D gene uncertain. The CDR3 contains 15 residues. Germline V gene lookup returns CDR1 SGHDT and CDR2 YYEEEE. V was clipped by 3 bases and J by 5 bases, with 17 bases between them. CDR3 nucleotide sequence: TGTGCCAGCAGCTCCCCGACCCTATACGAATATGGCTACACCTTC. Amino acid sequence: CASSSPTLYEYGYTF.

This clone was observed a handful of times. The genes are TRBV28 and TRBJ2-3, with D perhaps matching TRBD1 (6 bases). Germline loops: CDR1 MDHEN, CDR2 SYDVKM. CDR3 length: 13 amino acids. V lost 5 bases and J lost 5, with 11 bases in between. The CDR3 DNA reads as TGTGCCAGCAGTCAAGGACAGAAAGATACGCAGTATTTT. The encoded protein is CASSQGQKDTQYF.